The 14 T cell receptor beta chains listed next were all sequenced from one sample in a study of beta chain features in type 1 diabetes listed by TCRdb under 2018. The library was produced with the immunoSEQ multiplex PCR assay. The High Capacity cDNA Reverse Transcription Kit was used to reverse transcribe all of the isolated RNA, meaning that expressed TCRB transcripts were what got sequenced. TCRdb provides this immuneACCESS table in a form limited to in-frame rearrangements. Some clones are lacking; in checked studies, under half of them reflect an unresolved V gene, and why the rest are absent is not known. The sample yields about 210,000 clones; roughly 11% were counted once. 1% to 1.5% of the sample goes to the ten largest clones. The sequencing input was central memory CD4+ T cells from blood. These receptor sequences come from a man aged 18 to 30 in good health.

Comment on this clone: This may arise from a read error, as a much more abundant clone is one base away. The V call is TRBV6-5, the J call TRBJ2-3; TRBD1 aligns across 9 bases. Germline V gene sequence: CDR1 MNHEY, CDR2 SVGAGI. The ends lost 2 bases at V and 2 bases at J; junction bases unmatched: 2. The CDR3 has 15 amino acids. CDR3 residues: CASSYGTGYTDTQYF. The CDR3, as DNA: TGTGCCAGCAGTTACGGGACAGGGTACACAGATACGCAGTATTTT.

The chain carries TRBV6-1 and TRBJ1-2; the D gene is possibly TRBD1 (5 bases). This CDR3 comprises 13 residues. Deletions cut 4 bases from V and 8 bases from J, with 14 bases between. Germline loops: CDR1 MNHNS, CDR2 SASEGT. The CDR3 DNA reads as TGTGCCAGCAGTGTGACACCGGGGGAAGGCTACACCTTC. It codes for CASSVTPGEGYTF.

The chain uses TRBV29-1 and TRBJ2-7, with 7 bases fitting TRBD1. From germline, CDR1 is SQVTM and CDR2 ANQGSEA. This CDR3 has 12 amino acids. The V and J ends lost 6 bases and 5 bases, in that order; junction bases with no gene match: 7. The CDR3 spells CSVGIQGHEQYF. DNA of the CDR3: TGCAGCGTGGGGATACAGGGGCACGAGCAGTACTTC.

This clone was seen more than once but under ten times. The J gene is TRBJ2-3, the V gene TRBV4-2; maybe TRBD2 (5 bases). V lost 1 base, J lost 4 bases, and 6 bases lay in between. The CDR3 has 13 residues. Germline CDR1 reads LGHNA; CDR2 reads YNFKEQ. The CDR3 here is CASSQGTADTQYF. DNA for the CDR3: TGTGCCAGCAGCCAAGGGACTGCAGATACGCAGTATTTT.

This clone was counted many times. This chain joins TRBV28 and TRBJ2-4, with D perhaps matching TRBD2 (6 bases). Germline CDR1 and CDR2: MDHEN and SYDVKM. The CDR3 length is 13 residues. Trimming stripped 3 bases from V and 8 bases from J, with 11 bases between. The CDR3, as DNA: TGTGCCAGCAGTTTGGGGGGAAATTACATTCAGTACTTC. It translates to CASSLGGNYIQYF.

This clone was counted between two and nine times. The J gene is TRBJ2-5, the V gene TRBV7-2, with TRBD1 matching 7 bases. From germline, CDR1 is SGHTA and CDR2 FQGNSA. The CDR3 runs to 14 residues. After removal of 5 bases from V and 2 bases from J, the junction contained 5 bases not matched to a gene. CDR3 bases: TGTGCCAGCAGCGACGACAGGGATCAAGAGACCCAGTACTTC. Protein: CASSDDRDQETQYF.

The chain joins TRBV29-1 to TRBJ2-3, with D perhaps matching TRBD2 (6 bases). CDR3 length: 15 residues. Trimming took off 4 bases at V and 4 bases at J, with 18 bases between the two ends. CDR1 and CDR2 (germline): SQVTM, ANQGSEA. The CDR3 coding sequence is TGCAGCGTTGTAATCGGGAGTGATAGAGCAGATACGCAGTATTTT. This gives the protein CSVVIGSDRADTQYF.

This clone was seen a handful of times. The chain combines TRBV5-4 with TRBJ2-1; 8 bases agree with TRBD2. With V trimmed by 1 base and J by 7 bases, 10 bases remained unmatched. CDR3 length: 16 residues. Germline lookup yields CDR1 SGHNT and CDR2 YYREEE (reference sequence). The CDR3 loop reads CASSLYPAGVGNEQFF. CDR3 DNA: TGTGCCAGCAGCTTGTATCCAGCGGGAGTTGGAAATGAGCAGTTCTTC.

Ten or more counts support this clone. The chain joins TRBV15 to TRBJ1-4, with D unclear. V lost 3 bases and J 8 bases, leaving 16 bases between the germline ends. The CDR3 covers 15 residues. CDR1 and CDR2 from the germline V gene are LNHNV and YYDKDF (reference sequence). CDR3 nucleotide sequence: TGTGCCACCAGCAGTGCCCGCGCCCGTCCCGAAAAACTGTTTTTT. Translating gives CATSSARARPEKLFF. The full variable domain, completed using reference TRBV15 and TRBJ1-4, is DAMVIQNPRYQVTQFGKPVTLSCSQTLNHNVMYWYQQKSSQAPKLLFHYYDKDFNNEADTPDNFQSRRPNTSFCFLDIRSPGLGDTAMYLCATSSARARPEKLFFGSGTQLSVL.

Comments on this clone: The junction departs from the called germline gene at one end, perhaps through a read error. The gene calls are TRBV6-1 and TRBJ1-2; TRBD1 matches at 7 bases. This CDR3 contains 14 residues. From germline, CDR1 is MNHNS and CDR2 SASEGT. The CDR3 bases are TGTGCCAGCAGCGAAGGAGGGACAGCCTATGGCTACACCTTC. Amino acids: CASSEGGTAYGYTF.

V usage is TRBV10-3 and J usage is TRBJ2-2; the D is unclear. The CDR3 consists of 13 residues. Germline lookup yields CDR1 ENHRY and CDR2 SYGVKD. Trimming removed 10 bases from V and 0 bases from J, with 9 bases in between. The CDR3 coding sequence is TGTGCCAGCAGGTCCGCGAACACCGGGGAGCTGTTTTTT. Its translation is CASRSANTGELFF.

This clone was counted only a few times. The genes are TRBV30 and TRBJ2-7; D is undetermined. CDR1 and CDR2 from the germline V gene are GTSNPN and SVGIG (reference sequence). With 6 bases removed from V and 2 bases from J, the gap between germline ends came to 14 bases. This CDR3 spans 13 amino acids. The CDR3 loop reads CACMSPRAYEQYF. The CDR3 DNA reads TGTGCCTGTATGAGCCCCCGGGCCTACGAGCAGTACTTC.

J is TRBJ1-2 and V is TRBV5-4; TRBD1 matches at 12 bases. The V segment lost 6 bases and the J segment 0 bases; nucleotides outside the gene matches: 9. This CDR3 spans 17 amino acids. CDR1 SGHNT and CDR2 YYREEE come from the germline V gene (reference sequence). CDR3 amino acids: CASKPPGQGASNYGYTF. For the CDR3, the DNA is TGTGCCAGCAAGCCTCCGGGACAGGGGGCTTCTAACTATGGCTACACCTTC.

Only a few counts were recorded for this clone. J is TRBJ2-6 and V is TRBV10-3, with TRBD2 matching 7 bases. The V gene end was trimmed by 4 bases and the J gene end by 4 bases; junction bases not matched to a gene: 10. Germline loops: CDR1 ENHRY, CDR2 SYGVKD. The CDR3 is made up of 17 amino acids. CDR3 sequence reads: CAISGSSGSTGANVLTF. The CDR3 DNA reads as TGTGCCATCAGTGGGAGTAGCGGGTCGACCGGGGCCAACGTCCTGACTTTC.